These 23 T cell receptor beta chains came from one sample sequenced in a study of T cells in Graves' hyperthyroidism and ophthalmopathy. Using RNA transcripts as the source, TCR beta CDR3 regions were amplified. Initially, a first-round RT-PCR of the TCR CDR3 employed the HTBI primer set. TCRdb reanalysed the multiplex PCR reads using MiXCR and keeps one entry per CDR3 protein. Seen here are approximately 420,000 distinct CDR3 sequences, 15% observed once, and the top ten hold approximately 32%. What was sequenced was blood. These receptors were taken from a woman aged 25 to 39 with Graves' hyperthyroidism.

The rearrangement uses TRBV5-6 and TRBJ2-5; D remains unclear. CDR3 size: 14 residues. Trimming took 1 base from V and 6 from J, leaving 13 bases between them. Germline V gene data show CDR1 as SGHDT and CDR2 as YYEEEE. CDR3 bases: TGTGCCAGCAGCTTGATAGGGCCGGATAAGACCCAGTACTTC. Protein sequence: CASSLIGPDKTQYF.

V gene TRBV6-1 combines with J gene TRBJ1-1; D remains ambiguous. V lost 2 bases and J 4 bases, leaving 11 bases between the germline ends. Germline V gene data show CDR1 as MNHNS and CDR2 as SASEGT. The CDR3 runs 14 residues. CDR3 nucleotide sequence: TGTGCCAGCAGTGAACCCGCAATAGGCACTGAAGCTTTCTTT. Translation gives CASSEPAIGTEAFF.

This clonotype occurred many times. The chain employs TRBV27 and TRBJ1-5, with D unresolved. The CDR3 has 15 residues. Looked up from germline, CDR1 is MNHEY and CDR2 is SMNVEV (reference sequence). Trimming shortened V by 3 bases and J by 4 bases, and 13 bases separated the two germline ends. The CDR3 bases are TGTGCCAGCAGTTTCGTTAGAGGTCAGAATCAGCCCCAGCATTTT. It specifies CASSFVRGQNQPQHF.

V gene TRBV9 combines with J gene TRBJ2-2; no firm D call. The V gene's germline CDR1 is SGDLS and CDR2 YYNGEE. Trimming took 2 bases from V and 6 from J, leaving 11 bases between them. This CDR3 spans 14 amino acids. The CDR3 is CASSVGRSPGELFF. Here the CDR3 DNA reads TGTGCCAGCAGCGTCGGAAGGTCCCCCGGGGAGCTGTTTTTT. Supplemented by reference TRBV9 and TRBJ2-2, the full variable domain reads DSGVTQTPKHLITATGQRVTLRCSPRSGDLSVYWYQQSLDQGLQFLIQYYNGEERAKGNILERFSAQQFPDLHSELNLSSLELGDSALYFCASSVGRSPGELFFGEGSRLTVL.

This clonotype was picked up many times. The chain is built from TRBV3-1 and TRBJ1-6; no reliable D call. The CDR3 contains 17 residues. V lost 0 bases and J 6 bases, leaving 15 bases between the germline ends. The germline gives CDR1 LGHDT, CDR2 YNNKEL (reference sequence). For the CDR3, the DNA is TGTGCCAGCAGCCAAGATCGTCTGCGGGGTAGTAATTCACCCCTCCACTTT. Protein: CASSQDRLRGSNSPLHF.

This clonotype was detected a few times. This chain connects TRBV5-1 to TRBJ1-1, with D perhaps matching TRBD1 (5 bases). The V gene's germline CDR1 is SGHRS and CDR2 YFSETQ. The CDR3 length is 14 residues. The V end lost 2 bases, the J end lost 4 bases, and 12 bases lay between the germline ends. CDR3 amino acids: CASSFSGGFTEAFF. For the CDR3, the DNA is TGCGCCAGCAGCTTTTCGGGGGGTTTCACTGAAGCTTTCTTT.

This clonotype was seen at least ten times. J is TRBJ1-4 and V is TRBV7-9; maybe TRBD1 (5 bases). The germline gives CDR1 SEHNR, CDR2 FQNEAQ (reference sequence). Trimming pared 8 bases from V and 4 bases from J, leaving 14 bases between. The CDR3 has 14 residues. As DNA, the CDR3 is TGTGCCAGCGGAGTGAAACAGGTTAATGAAAAACTGTTTTTT. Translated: CASGVKQVNEKLFF.

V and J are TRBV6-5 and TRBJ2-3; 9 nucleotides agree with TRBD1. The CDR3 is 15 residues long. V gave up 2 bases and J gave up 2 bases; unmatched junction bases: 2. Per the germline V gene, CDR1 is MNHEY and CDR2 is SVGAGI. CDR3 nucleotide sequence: TGTGCCAGCAGTTACGGGACAGGGATCACAGATACGCAGTATTTT. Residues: CASSYGTGITDTQYF.

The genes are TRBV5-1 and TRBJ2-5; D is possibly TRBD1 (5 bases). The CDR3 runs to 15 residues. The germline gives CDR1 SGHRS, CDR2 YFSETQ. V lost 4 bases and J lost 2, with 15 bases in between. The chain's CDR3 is CASSALAQVQETQYF. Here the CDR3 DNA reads TGCGCCAGCAGCGCTCTTGCACAGGTTCAAGAGACCCAGTACTTC.

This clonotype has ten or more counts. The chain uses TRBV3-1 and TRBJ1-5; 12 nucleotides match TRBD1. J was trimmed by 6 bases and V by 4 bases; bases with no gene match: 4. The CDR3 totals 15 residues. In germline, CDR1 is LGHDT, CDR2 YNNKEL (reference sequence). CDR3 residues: CASSPGTGGVQPQHF. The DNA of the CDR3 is TGTGCCAGCAGCCCCGGGACAGGGGGCGTTCAGCCCCAGCATTTT. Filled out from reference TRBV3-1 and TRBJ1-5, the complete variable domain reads DTAVSQTPKYLVTQMGNDKSIKCEQNLGHDTMYWYKQDSKKFLKIMFSYNNKELIINETVPNRFSPKSPDKAHLNLHINSLELGDSAVYFCASSPGTGGVQPQHFGDGTRLSIL.

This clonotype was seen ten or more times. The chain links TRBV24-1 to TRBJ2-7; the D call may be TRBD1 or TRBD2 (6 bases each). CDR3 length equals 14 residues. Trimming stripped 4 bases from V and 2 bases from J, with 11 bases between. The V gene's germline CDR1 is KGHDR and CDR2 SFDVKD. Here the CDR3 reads CATSDTGRTYEQYF. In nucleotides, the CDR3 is TGTGCCACCAGTGACACAGGGAGGACCTACGAGCAGTACTTC.

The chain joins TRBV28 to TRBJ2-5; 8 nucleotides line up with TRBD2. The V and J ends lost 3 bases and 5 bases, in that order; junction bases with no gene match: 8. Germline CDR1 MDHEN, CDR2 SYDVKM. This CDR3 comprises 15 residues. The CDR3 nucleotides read TGTGCCAGCAGTTTTGTCGGGAGGGCCGGTGAGACCCAGTACTTC. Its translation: CASSFVGRAGETQYF.

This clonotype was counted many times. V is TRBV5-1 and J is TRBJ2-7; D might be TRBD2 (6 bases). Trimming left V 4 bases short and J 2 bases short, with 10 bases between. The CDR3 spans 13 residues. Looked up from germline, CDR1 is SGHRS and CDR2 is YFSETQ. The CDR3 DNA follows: TGCGCCAGCAGCCAAGGGACTGCCTACGAGCAGTACTTC. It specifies CASSQGTAYEQYF.

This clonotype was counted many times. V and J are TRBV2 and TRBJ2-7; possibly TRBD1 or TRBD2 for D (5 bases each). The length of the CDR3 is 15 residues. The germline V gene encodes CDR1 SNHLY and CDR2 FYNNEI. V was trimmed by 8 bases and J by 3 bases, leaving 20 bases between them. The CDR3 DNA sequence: TGTGCCAGCTGCGAGGGGCCCGGGTCGCACTACGAGCAGTACTTC. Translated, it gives CASCEGPGSHYEQYF.

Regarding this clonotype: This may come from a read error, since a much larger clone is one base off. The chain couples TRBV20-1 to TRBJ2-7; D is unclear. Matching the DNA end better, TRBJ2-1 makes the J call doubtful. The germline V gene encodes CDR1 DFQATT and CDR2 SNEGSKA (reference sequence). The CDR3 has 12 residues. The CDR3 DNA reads TGCAGTGCTTCCGACGGCTCCTACGAGCAGTTCTTC. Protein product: CSASDGSYEQFF.

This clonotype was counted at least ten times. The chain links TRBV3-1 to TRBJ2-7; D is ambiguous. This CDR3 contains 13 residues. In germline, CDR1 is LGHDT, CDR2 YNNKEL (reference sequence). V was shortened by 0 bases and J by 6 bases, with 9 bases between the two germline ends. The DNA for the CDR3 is TGTGCCAGCAGCCAAGATCCCAAAGCCGAGCAGTACTTC. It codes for CASSQDPKAEQYF.

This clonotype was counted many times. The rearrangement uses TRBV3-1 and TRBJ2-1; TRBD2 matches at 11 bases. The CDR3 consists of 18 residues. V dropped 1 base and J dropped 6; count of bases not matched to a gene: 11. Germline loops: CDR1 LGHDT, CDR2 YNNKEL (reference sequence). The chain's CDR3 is CASSQGWGTLAGGNEQFF. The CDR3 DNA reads TGTGCCAGCAGCCAAGGATGGGGGACTCTAGCGGGAGGCAATGAGCAGTTCTTC.

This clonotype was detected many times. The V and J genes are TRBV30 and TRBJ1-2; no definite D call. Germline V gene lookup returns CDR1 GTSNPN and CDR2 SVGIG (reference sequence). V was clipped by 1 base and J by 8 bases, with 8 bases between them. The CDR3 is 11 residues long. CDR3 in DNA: TGTGCCTGGAGTGACCGAGCCGGCTACACCTTC. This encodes CAWSDRAGYTF.

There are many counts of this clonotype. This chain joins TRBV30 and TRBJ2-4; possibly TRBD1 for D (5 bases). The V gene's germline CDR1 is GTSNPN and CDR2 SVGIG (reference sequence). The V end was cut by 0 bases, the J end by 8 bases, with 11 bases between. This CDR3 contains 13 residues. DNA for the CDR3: TGTGCCTGGAGTGTCGGCAGGGCGGACATTCAGTACTTC. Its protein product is CAWSVGRADIQYF.

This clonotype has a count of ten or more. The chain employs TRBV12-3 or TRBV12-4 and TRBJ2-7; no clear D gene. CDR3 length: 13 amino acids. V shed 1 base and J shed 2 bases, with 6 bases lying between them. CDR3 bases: TGTGCCAGCAGTTTAGGCAGGACCTACGAGCAGTACTTC. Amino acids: CASSLGRTYEQYF.

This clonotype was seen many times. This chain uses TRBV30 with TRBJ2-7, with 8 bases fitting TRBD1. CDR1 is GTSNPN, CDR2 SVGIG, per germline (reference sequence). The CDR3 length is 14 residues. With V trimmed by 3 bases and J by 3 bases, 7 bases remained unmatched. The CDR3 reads CAWRDRGQGYEQYF. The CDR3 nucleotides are TGTGCCTGGAGAGACAGGGGCCAAGGCTACGAGCAGTACTTC.

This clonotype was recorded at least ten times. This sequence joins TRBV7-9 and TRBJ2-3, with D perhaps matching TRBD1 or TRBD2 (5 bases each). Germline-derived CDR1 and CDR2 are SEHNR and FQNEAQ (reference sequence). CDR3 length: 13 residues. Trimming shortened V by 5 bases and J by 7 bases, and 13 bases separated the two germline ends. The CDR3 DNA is TGTGCCAGCAGCCGAATTGGGACCCATACGCAGTATTTT. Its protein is CASSRIGTHTQYF.

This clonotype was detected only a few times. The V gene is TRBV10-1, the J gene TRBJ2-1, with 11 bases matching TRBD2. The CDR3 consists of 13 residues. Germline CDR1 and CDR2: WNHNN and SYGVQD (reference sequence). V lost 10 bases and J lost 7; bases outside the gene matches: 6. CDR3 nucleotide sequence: TGCGCCATTAGCGGGAGGGCCCGGAATGAGCAGTTCTTC. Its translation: CAISGRARNEQFF.